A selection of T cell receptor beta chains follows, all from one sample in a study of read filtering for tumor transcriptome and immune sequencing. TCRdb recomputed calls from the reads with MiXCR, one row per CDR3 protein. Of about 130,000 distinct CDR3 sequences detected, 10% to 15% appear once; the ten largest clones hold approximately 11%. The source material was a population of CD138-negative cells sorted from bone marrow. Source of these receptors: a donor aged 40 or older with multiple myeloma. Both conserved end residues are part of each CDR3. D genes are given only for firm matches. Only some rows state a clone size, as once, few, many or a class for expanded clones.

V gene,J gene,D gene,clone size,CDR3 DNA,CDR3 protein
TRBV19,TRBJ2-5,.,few,TGTGCCAGTAGCCTAACAGCTACACAAGAGACCCAGTACTTC,CASSLTATQETQYF
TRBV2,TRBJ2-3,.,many,TGTGCCAGCAGCGGAGAGGCAGATACGCAGTATTTT,CASSGEADTQYF
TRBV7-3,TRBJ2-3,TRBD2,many,TGTGCCAGCAGCGTAAGACTAGCGGGAGCGGCAGATACGCAGTATTTT,CASSVRLAGAADTQYF
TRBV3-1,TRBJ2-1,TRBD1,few,TGTGCCAGCAGCCAAGGGACAGGGGGAAATGAGCAGTTCTTC,CASSQGTGGNEQFF
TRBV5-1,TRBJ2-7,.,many,TGCGCCAGCAGCCCCCGGACGGGTCGGCACGAGCAGTACTTC,CASSPRTGRHEQYF
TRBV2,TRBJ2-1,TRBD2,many,TGTGCCAGCAGGGGGACTAGCGGGAGGGGCTCCTACAATGAGCAGTTCTTC,CASRGTSGRGSYNEQFF
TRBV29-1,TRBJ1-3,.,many,TGCAGCGTTGGGTCCAGCTCTGGAAACACCATATATTTT,CSVGSSSGNTIYF
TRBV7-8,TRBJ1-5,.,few,TGTGCCAGCAGCTTAGTTCCCAGGGCAGGACAGCCCCAGCATTTT,CASSLVPRAGQPQHF
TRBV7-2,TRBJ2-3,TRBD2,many,TGTGCCAGCAGCACCCCCCGCGGGGGGTTATCAGATACGCAGTATTTT,CASSTPRGGLSDTQYF
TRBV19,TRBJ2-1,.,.,TGTGCCAGTAGCAGGGAGTTATTCGATGAGCAGTTCTTC,CASSRELFDEQFF
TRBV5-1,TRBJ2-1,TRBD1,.,TGCACCAGCAGCTTGGGCCCTCCGGGACAGGGGGGGAGTGAGCAGTTCTTC,CTSSLGPPGQGGSEQFF
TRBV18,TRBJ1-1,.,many,TGTGCCAGCTCACCTGGGGCAGAGATGAACACTGAAGCTTTCTTT,CASSPGAEMNTEAFF
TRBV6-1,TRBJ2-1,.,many,TGTGCCAGCAGTGAATTTCGGGGGTTTCTTGAGCAGTTCTTC,CASSEFRGFLEQFF
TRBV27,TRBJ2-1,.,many,TGTGCCAGCAACGGGGGTTACAATGAGCAGTTCTTC,CASNGGYNEQFF
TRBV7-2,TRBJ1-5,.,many,TGTGCCAGCAGCTTTGGGAATAATCAGCCCCAGCATTTT,CASSFGNNQPQHF
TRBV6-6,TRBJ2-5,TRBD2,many,TGTGCCAGCAGTTACTCTGCGGGGACTAGCGTTGAGACCCAGTACTTC,CASSYSAGTSVETQYF
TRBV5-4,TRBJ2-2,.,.,TGTGCCAGCAGCCGGGGCGGGGCGCGGGTCACCGGGGAGCTGTTTTTT,CASSRGGARVTGELFF